The next 28 T cell receptor beta chains were all read from a single sample in a study of cytomegalovirus exposure and HLA in healthy donors. The PCR had 60 Vbeta and 13 Jbeta primers. TCRdb keeps only in-frame clones here, not all; method: immunoSEQ multiplex PCR. This sample yields 150,000 to 200,000 clones, of which 75% to 80% are seen a single time; approximately 6.3% belongs to the top ten. What was sequenced was PBMCs. The source is a man in his forties in good health and CMV-seropositive.

This chain links TRBV7-3 with TRBJ2-1; 11 nucleotides line up with TRBD1. The CDR3 totals 14 residues. Trimming at V came to 6 bases and at J to 8 bases, leaving 6 bases not matched to a gene. Per germline, CDR1 SGHTA and CDR2 FQGTGA. For the CDR3, the DNA is TGTGCCAGCAGTTTGGGACAGGGGGAATATGAGCAGTTCTTC. Translating it yields CASSLGQGEYEQFF. The entire variable domain, with the rest obtained from reference TRBV7-3 and TRBJ2-1, is as follows: GAGVSQTPSNKVTEKGKYVELRCDPISGHTALYWYRQSLGQGPEFLIYFQGTGAADDSGLPNDRFFAVRPEGSVSTLKIQRTERGDSAVYLCASSLGQGEYEQFFGPGTRLTVL.

J is TRBJ2-5 and V is TRBV23-1; D may be TRBD1 (5 bases). TRBV23-1 is labeled an ORF, and its function is uncertain. Trimming removed 7 bases from V and 4 bases from J, with 16 bases in between. This CDR3 comprises 14 residues. DNA of the CDR3: TGCGCCAGCATGCGTGCGGCAGGGATAGAGACCCAGTACTTC. This translates into CASMRAAGIETQYF.

The gene calls are TRBV9 and TRBJ2-3; 13 nucleotides line up with TRBD2. Germline loops: CDR1 SGDLS, CDR2 YYNGEE. The CDR3 is 15 amino acids. V shed 4 bases and J 7 bases; nucleotides not matched to a gene: 6. The CDR3 sequence is CASSPGLAGENTQYF. In DNA form, the CDR3 reads TGTGCCAGCAGCCCAGGACTAGCGGGAGAGAATACGCAGTATTTT. The full variable domain, rest sourced from reference TRBV9 and TRBJ2-3, is DSGVTQTPKHLITATGQRVTLRCSPRSGDLSVYWYQQSLDQGLQFLIQYYNGEERAKGNILERFSAQQFPDLHSELNLSSLELGDSALYFCASSPGLAGENTQYFGPGTRLTVL.

The rearrangement uses TRBV5-6 and TRBJ1-2; 8 nucleotides line up with TRBD1. Germline V gene data show CDR1 as SGHDT and CDR2 as YYEEEE. V was clipped by 3 bases and J by 4 bases; unmatched bases: 8. This CDR3 is built from 15 residues. Here the CDR3 DNA reads TGTGCCAGCAGCTATCAGACAGGGGCAGTCTATGGCTACACCTTC. This sequence encodes CASSYQTGAVYGYTF. The complete variable domain, with remaining parts taken from reference TRBV5-6 and TRBJ1-2, reads DAGVTQSPTHLIKTRGQQVTLRCSPKSGHDTVSWYQQALGQGPQFIFQYYEEEERQRGNFPDRFSGHQFPNYSSELNVNALLLGDSALYLCASSYQTGAVYGYTFGSGTRLTVV.

The CDR3 bases are TGTGCCAGCAGTTTTCTAGCGGGGAACACCGGGGAGCTGTTTTTT. This sequence encodes CASSFLAGNTGELFF. The chain links TRBV28 to TRBJ2-2, with 8 positions matching TRBD2. CDR1 is MDHEN and CDR2 is SYDVKM in the germline V gene. The V segment lost 3 bases and the J segment 1 base; nucleotides outside the gene matches: 1. CDR3 length: 15 residues. The whole variable domain, filled in from reference TRBV28 and TRBJ2-2, reads DVKVTQSSRYLVKRTGEKVFLECVQDMDHENMFWYRQDPGLGLRLIYFSYDVKMKEKGDIPEGYSVSREKKERFSLILESASTNQTSMYLCASSFLAGNTGELFFGEGSRLTVL.

The CDR3 nucleotides read TGCAGCGACCTGGTTAGCGGGAGTAAGGAGTCCTACGAGCAGTACTTC. As protein: CSDLVSGSKESYEQYF. The V call is TRBV29-1, the J call TRBJ2-7; 9 bases fit TRBD2. This CDR3 has 16 residues. With V trimmed by 7 bases and J by 1 base, 14 bases remained unmatched. Germline V gene lookup returns CDR1 SQVTM and CDR2 ANQGSEA.

The chain employs TRBV11-2 and TRBJ2-3; 7 nucleotides agree with TRBD2. Germline V lookup: CDR1 SGHAT, CDR2 FQNNGV. With V trimmed by 3 bases and J by 9 bases, 3 bases remained unmatched. CDR3 length: 12 amino acids. This CDR3 is CASSLGGSTQYF. CDR3 coding DNA: TGTGCCAGCAGCTTGGGCGGGAGCACGCAGTATTTT.

The chain carries TRBV5-1 and TRBJ2-3, with D maybe TRBD2 (5 bases). From germline, CDR1 is SGHRS and CDR2 YFSETQ. The CDR3 length is 13 residues. Trimming pared 9 bases from V and 0 bases from J, leaving 11 bases between. CDR3 amino acids: CATAGGSTDTQYF. The CDR3, as DNA: TGCGCCACCGCGGGCGGGAGCACAGATACGCAGTATTTT.

CDR3 in DNA: TGCGCCAGCAGCTTGGGAGGTACCCAAGAGACCCAGTACTTC. It encodes CASSLGGTQETQYF. V is TRBV5-1 and J is TRBJ2-5; no definite D call. The V end was cut by 0 bases, the J end by 1 base, with 7 bases between. The CDR3 is made up of 14 amino acids. Germline lookup yields CDR1 SGHRS and CDR2 YFSETQ.

The CDR3 nucleotides are TGTGCCAGCAGCTTTATTAACACCGGGGAGCTGTTTTTT. This encodes CASSFINTGELFF. The rearrangement joins TRBV7-2 to TRBJ2-2; no reliable D call. Per the germline V gene, CDR1 is SGHTA and CDR2 is FQGNSA. This CDR3 has 13 amino acids. V shed 3 bases and J shed 2 bases, with 4 bases lying between them.

The V gene is TRBV5-1, the J gene TRBJ1-4; D perhaps matches TRBD1 (5 bases). This CDR3 is built from 12 residues. Trimming removed 7 bases from V and 10 bases from J, with 14 bases in between. Germline V gene sequence: CDR1 SGHRS, CDR2 YFSETQ. For the CDR3, the DNA is TGCGCCAGCGCTCTCGATAGGGGAAAACTGTTTTTT. Translating it yields CASALDRGKLFF.

V is TRBV19 and J is TRBJ2-7; 9 nucleotides agree with TRBD2. V gave up 6 bases and J gave up 2 bases; unmatched junction bases: 17. The CDR3 runs 18 residues. Germline-derived CDR1 and CDR2 are LNHDA and SQIVND (reference sequence). The CDR3 protein is CASSPPAGSGRSPYEQYF. The CDR3 DNA reads TGTGCCAGTAGCCCCCCGGCAGGTAGCGGGAGATCACCCTACGAGCAGTACTTC. Variable domain in full (rest from reference TRBV19 and TRBJ2-7): DGGITQSPKYLFRKEGQNVTLSCEQNLNHDAMYWYRQDPGQGLRLIYYSQIVNDFQKGDIAEGYSVSREKKESFPLTVTSAQKNPTAFYLCASSPPAGSGRSPYEQYFGPGTRLTVT.

The V call is TRBV7-3, the J call TRBJ2-1; 9 bases map to TRBD2. The ends lost 3 bases at V and 9 bases at J; junction bases unmatched: 15. CDR1 SGHTA and CDR2 FQGTGA come from the germline V gene. The length of the CDR3 is 17 residues. The CDR3 reads CASSLAPGLAMYSEQFF. CDR3 in DNA: TGTGCCAGCAGCTTGGCCCCGGGACTAGCAATGTACTCTGAGCAGTTCTTC.

The sample holds a few counts of this clone. V usage is TRBV7-3 and J usage is TRBJ2-3, with 8 positions matching TRBD2. In germline, CDR1 is SGHTA, CDR2 FQGTGA. Trimming at V came to 5 bases and at J to 0 bases, leaving 10 bases not matched to a gene. The length of the CDR3 is 17 residues. The CDR3 loop is CASSHGGGITSTDTQYF. The CDR3 DNA follows: TGTGCCAGCAGCCACGGGGGGGGAATTACTAGCACAGATACGCAGTATTTT.

This clone was counted once. The chain is built from TRBV9 and TRBJ2-3, with TRBD2 matching over 13 bases. Germline trimming cut 0 bases from V and 2 bases from J; bases unmatched to any gene: 6. Germline CDR1 SGDLS, CDR2 YYNGEE. CDR3 length: 18 amino acids. CDR3 in DNA: TGTGCCAGCAGCGTAGCGGGACTAGCGGGATACGTCACAGATACGCAGTATTTT. Translated: CASSVAGLAGYVTDTQYF.

The chain couples TRBV19 to TRBJ2-1; 7 nucleotides agree with TRBD1. The ends lost 7 bases at V and 8 bases at J; junction bases unmatched: 5. Germline assignment: CDR1 LNHDA and CDR2 SQIVND (reference sequence). The CDR3 has 12 amino acids. The chain's CDR3 is CASTQQGYEQFF. The CDR3, as DNA: TGTGCCAGTACTCAACAGGGGTATGAGCAGTTCTTC.

This clone was detected only once. V and J are TRBV27 and TRBJ2-3; 11 positions agree with TRBD1. Per germline, CDR1 MNHEY and CDR2 SMNVEV (reference sequence). The V segment lost 3 bases and the J segment 3 bases; nucleotides outside the gene matches: 5. The CDR3 loop spans 16 amino acids. As DNA, the CDR3 is TGTGCCAGCAGTTTTTGGGGGACAGGGGGAACAGATACGCAGTATTTT. Translated: CASSFWGTGGTDTQYF.

V usage is TRBV9 and J usage is TRBJ2-1; 11 bases fit TRBD2. The CDR3 covers 16 residues. V lost 4 bases to trimming and J lost 4 bases; unmatched junction nucleotides: 7. Germline CDR1 and CDR2: SGDLS and YYNGEE. CDR3 loop: CASSRGGLAAYNEQFF. The CDR3 DNA sequence: TGTGCCAGCAGCCGGGGGGGACTAGCGGCTTACAATGAGCAGTTCTTC.

V is TRBV7-9 and J is TRBJ1-1, with D perhaps matching TRBD1 (6 bases). The germline V gene encodes CDR1 SEHNR and CDR2 FQNEAQ (reference sequence). The V end lost 5 bases, the J end lost 4 bases, and 17 bases lay between the germline ends. CDR3 length equals 15 residues. The CDR3 protein is CASSRLGGAGTEAFF. As DNA, the CDR3 is TGTGCCAGCAGCCGACTGGGGGGGGCAGGCACTGAAGCTTTCTTT.

The V gene is TRBV19, the J gene TRBJ2-1; TRBD1 agrees at 8 bases. With 6 bases clipped from V and 8 bases from J, the junction kept 12 bases outside the gene matches. Per the germline V gene, CDR1 is LNHDA and CDR2 is SQIVND (reference sequence). The CDR3 is 15 residues long. The CDR3 nucleotides are TGTGCCAGTAGGTCAGGGGGCGGCCGATGGCATGAGCAGTTCTTC. Amino acid sequence: CASRSGGGRWHEQFF.

The table lists this clone with a count of one. CDR3 coding DNA: TGTGCCAGCACCCCTGACATTAGCTCCTACGAGCAGTACTTC. Its translation: CASTPDISSYEQYF. The genes are TRBV6-6 and TRBJ2-7, with unresolved D. Trimming pared 7 bases from V and 0 bases from J, leaving 13 bases between. The CDR3 has 14 residues. Germline-derived CDR1 and CDR2 are MNHNY and SVGAGI (reference sequence).

This chain uses TRBV18 with TRBJ2-4; 9 bases are shared with TRBD1. The V and J ends lost 4 bases and 0 bases, in that order; junction bases with no gene match: 7. The V gene's germline CDR1 is KGHSH and CDR2 LQKENI. CDR3 length equals 17 residues. CDR3 sequence (DNA): TGTGCCAGCTCACTCCCGGGACAGGGACTAGCCAAAAACATTCAGTACTTC. This codes for CASSLPGQGLAKNIQYF. The full variable domain, its missing parts supplied by reference TRBV18 and TRBJ2-4, is NAGVMQNPRHLVRRRGQEARLRCSPMKGHSHVYWYRQLPEEGLKFMVYLQKENIIDESGMPKERFSAEFPKEGPSILRIQQVVRGDSAAYFCASSLPGQGLAKNIQYFGAGTRLSVL.

Comments on this clone: At one end the junction does not follow the germline gene, possibly because of a read error. V usage is TRBV6-1 and J usage is TRBJ2-6, with D perhaps matching TRBD1 (5 bases). Germline V gene sequence: CDR1 MNHNS, CDR2 SASEGT. This CDR3 spans 14 amino acids. The CDR3 DNA follows: TGTGCCAGCAGTGAATTCTCTGGGGCCAACGGCCTGACTTTC. Protein: CASSEFSGANGLTF.

This clone has only a few counts. This chain links TRBV11-3 with TRBJ2-2; D perhaps matches TRBD2 (5 bases). The CDR3 totals 14 residues. Trimming took 4 bases from V and 6 from J, leaving 12 bases between them. Germline loops: CDR1 SGHNT, CDR2 YENEEA. The CDR3 nucleotides read TGTGCCAGCAGCTCGGACTTATACCCCGGGGAGCTGTTTTTT. As protein: CASSSDLYPGELFF.

This clone was found once. The genes are TRBV11-2 and TRBJ2-3, with 9 bases fitting TRBD1. Germline V lookup: CDR1 SGHAT, CDR2 FQNNGV. The CDR3 loop spans 14 amino acids. After removal of 4 bases from V and 6 bases from J, the junction contained 5 bases not matched to a gene. The CDR3 DNA reads TGTGCCAGCAGCTCACAGGGGGCTTTGGATACGCAGTATTTT. This gives the protein CASSSQGALDTQYF.

The rearrangement links TRBV4-2 to TRBJ2-1; 11 bases map to TRBD2. Germline V CDR1 and CDR2: LGHNA, YNFKEQ. The CDR3 runs 15 residues. J lost 7 bases, V lost 4 bases, and 6 bases had no gene match. This CDR3 reads CASSRVGTSGNEQFF. For the CDR3, the DNA is TGTGCCAGCAGCCGCGTTGGGACTAGCGGTAATGAGCAGTTCTTC.

This chain connects TRBV5-1 to TRBJ1-3; tentative D call: TRBD1 (6 bases). V was clipped by 4 bases and J by 4 bases, with 15 bases between them. This CDR3 is built from 15 residues. The germline V gene has CDR1 SGHRS and CDR2 YFSETQ. The CDR3 here is CASSSTGSPGNTIYF. In DNA form, the CDR3 reads TGCGCCAGCAGCAGTACAGGGTCTCCAGGAAACACCATATATTTT. The variable domain in full, with the rest retrieved from reference TRBV5-1 and TRBJ1-3, is KAGVTQTPRYLIKTRGQQVTLSCSPISGHRSVSWYQQTPGQGLQFLFEYFSETQRNKGNFPGRFSGRQFSNSRSEMNVSTLELGDSALYLCASSSTGSPGNTIYFGEGSWLTVV.

The rearrangement links TRBV27 to TRBJ2-2; possibly TRBD2 for D (6 bases). V was pared by 7 bases and J by 4 bases, with 16 bases between. There are 15 residues in the CDR3. From germline, CDR1 is MNHEY and CDR2 SMNVEV (reference sequence). The CDR3 sequence: CASTRGREFTGELFF. As DNA, the CDR3 is TGTGCCAGCACTCGGGGACGGGAGTTCACCGGGGAGCTGTTTTTT.